Below, 14 T cell receptor beta chains from the same sample are listed, as sequenced in a study of radiation and T cells in renal cell carcinoma. Time point defined: blood 2 weeks post-SBRT. The sample's treatment: 15 Gy SBRT to primary tumor, nephrectomy 4 weeks later. Data came from immunoSEQ multiplex PCR; TCRdb stores just in-frame clones and leaves some out. The sample has around 130,000 clones, 88% seen once; the top ten hold nearly 6%. This specimen was blood, taken from a patient whose treatment included radiotherapy and nephrectomy. The receptors here all came from a woman in her 70s with renal cell carcinoma.

The rearrangement joins TRBV7-9 to TRBJ1-2; D remains unclear. Trimming cost V 0 bases and J 2 bases, with 7 bases left between them. Per germline, CDR1 SEHNR and CDR2 FQNEAQ (reference sequence). The CDR3 is 14 amino acids. The CDR3 region has the DNA TGTGCCAGCAGCTTAGCGTTCCCGAACTATGGCTACACCTTC. Translation gives CASSLAFPNYGYTF.

CDR3 DNA: TGTGCCAGTAGTATAGGAGCGGGACTAGCGGGGGCCGGGGAGCTGTTTTTT. Its protein is CASSIGAGLAGAGELFF. The V and J genes are TRBV19 and TRBJ2-2; 14 positions agree with TRBD2. The CDR3 contains 17 residues. CDR1 is LNHDA and CDR2 is SQIVND in the germline V gene (reference sequence). V shed 1 base, J shed 6 bases, and the junction held 4 bases outside the gene matches.

The rearrangement links TRBV11-2 to TRBJ1-3; D call uncertain. CDR1 is SGHAT, CDR2 FQNNGV, per germline. This CDR3 has 18 amino acids. The germline V and J ends were trimmed by 0 bases and 0 bases, with 15 bases remaining between them. CDR3 residues: CASSLDRLGPASGNTIYF. CDR3 nucleotide sequence: TGTGCCAGCAGCTTAGACCGGCTGGGTCCAGCCTCTGGAAACACCATATATTTT. The variable domain in full, with the rest retrieved from reference TRBV11-2 and TRBJ1-3, is EAGVAQSPRYKIIEKRQSVAFWCNPISGHATLYWYQQILGQGPKLLIQFQNNGVVDDSQLPKDRFSAERLKGVDSTLKIQPAKLEDSAVYLCASSLDRLGPASGNTIYFGEGSWLTVV.

V and J are TRBV10-3 and TRBJ2-1, with TRBD2 matching 12 bases. V dropped 7 bases and J dropped 3; count of bases not matched to a gene: 1. Germline CDR1 reads ENHRY; CDR2 reads SYGVKD. CDR3 size: 14 residues. This chain's CDR3 is CAIKTSGGYNEQFF. CDR3 nucleotide sequence: TGTGCCATCAAGACTAGCGGGGGCTACAATGAGCAGTTCTTC.

The chain couples TRBV11-2 to TRBJ1-4; perhaps TRBD1 as D (5 bases). The germline V gene encodes CDR1 SGHAT and CDR2 FQNNGV. Trimming stripped 0 bases from V and 8 bases from J, with 16 bases between. CDR3 size: 16 residues. CDR3 in DNA: TGTGCCAGCAGCTTAGAGGGATCCAGGGTGGACGAAAAACTGTTTTTT. Its protein is CASSLEGSRVDEKLFF.

This chain joins TRBV5-6 and TRBJ2-3; D unclear. The CDR3 extends over 13 amino acids. The V gene lost 1 base and the J gene lost 0 bases, with 3 bases spanning the gap. The germline CDR1 and CDR2 sequences are SGHDT and YYEEEE. CDR3 residues: CASSLSSTDTQYF. DNA for the CDR3: TGTGCCAGCAGCTTGAGTAGCACAGATACGCAGTATTTT.

The sample holds one count of this clone. J is TRBJ1-6 and V is TRBV14, with D possibly matching TRBD1 (6 bases). This CDR3 region has 15 residues. Trimming stripped 2 bases from V and 7 bases from J, with 12 bases between. Germline V gene sequence: CDR1 SGHDN, CDR2 FVKESK. The CDR3 nucleotides read TGTGCCAGCAGCCAAAGGGGGGGTATCAATTCACCCCTCCACTTT. Its protein is CASSQRGGINSPLHF.

V is TRBV6-5 and J is TRBJ2-7; D gene uncertain. Germline CDR1 is MNHEY and CDR2 is SVGAGI. Deletions cut 6 bases from V and 0 bases from J, with 12 bases between. The CDR3 runs to 14 residues. CDR3 amino acids: CASRIHRLSYEQYF. The CDR3 DNA reads TGTGCCAGCAGGATACATCGACTCTCCTACGAGCAGTACTTC.

The chain employs TRBV19 and TRBJ1-5; D might be TRBD1 (5 bases). With 3 bases removed from V and 1 base from J, the gap between germline ends came to 13 bases. CDR1 and CDR2 from the germline V gene are LNHDA and SQIVND (reference sequence). This CDR3 spans 16 amino acids. Here the CDR3 reads CASSINFRASNQPQHF. DNA for the CDR3: TGTGCCAGTAGTATTAATTTCAGGGCGAGCAATCAGCCCCAGCATTTT.

This clone showed up just once. The rearrangement uses TRBV7-9 and TRBJ2-1, with 7 bases matching TRBD2. The length of the CDR3 is 13 residues. With V trimmed by 9 bases and J by 2 bases, 4 bases remained unmatched. CDR1 is SEHNR, CDR2 FQNEAQ, per germline (reference sequence). CDR3 loop: CASERGAYNEQFF. CDR3 coding DNA: TGTGCCAGTGAGCGGGGCGCCTACAATGAGCAGTTCTTC. Combining the CDR3 with reference TRBV7-9 and TRBJ2-1 gives the whole variable domain DTGVSQNPRHKITKRGQNVTFRCDPISEHNRLYWYRQTLGQGPEFLTYFQNEAQLEKSRLLSDRFSAERPKGSFSTLEIQRTEQGDSAMYLCASERGAYNEQFFGPGTRLTVL.

This rearrangement joins TRBV19 to TRBJ1-2; no reliable D call. Germline V gene sequence: CDR1 LNHDA, CDR2 SQIVND (reference sequence). This CDR3 region has 13 residues. V was clipped by 4 bases and J by 6 bases, with 12 bases between them. CDR3 DNA: TGTGCCAGTAGTACCGCTCCTTGGGATGGCTACACCTTC. It yields the protein CASSTAPWDGYTF. Supplemented by reference TRBV19 and TRBJ1-2, the full variable domain reads DGGITQSPKYLFRKEGQNVTLSCEQNLNHDAMYWYRQDPGQGLRLIYYSQIVNDFQKGDIAEGYSVSREKKESFPLTVTSAQKNPTAFYLCASSTAPWDGYTFGSGTRLTVV.

This chain links TRBV9 with TRBJ2-1, with TRBD2 matching over 9 bases. Germline V gene sequence: CDR1 SGDLS, CDR2 YYNGEE. This CDR3 spans 16 amino acids. The junction had 6 bases not matched to a gene; V was cut back by 0 bases and J by 5 bases. The CDR3 protein is CASSVGQAGGDNEQFF. For the CDR3, the DNA is TGTGCCAGCAGCGTAGGACAAGCGGGGGGAGACAATGAGCAGTTCTTC.

The chain is built from TRBV7-2 and TRBJ1-5; D not certain. V shed 1 base and J shed 5 bases, with 9 bases lying between them. CDR3 length: 14 amino acids. CDR1 and CDR2 (germline): SGHTA, FQGNSA. The CDR3 is CASSLGRSYQPQHF. The CDR3 DNA is TGTGCCAGCAGCTTAGGTCGATCTTATCAGCCCCAGCATTTT.

This clone was counted once. The chain employs TRBV6-1 and TRBJ1-2; 10 bases map to TRBD1. The V and J ends lost 0 bases and 8 bases, in that order; junction bases with no gene match: 6. Germline V gene data show CDR1 as MNHNS and CDR2 as SASEGT. The CDR3 length is 15 residues. The chain's CDR3 is CASSEAGTGAKGYTF. CDR3 nucleotide sequence: TGTGCCAGCAGTGAAGCCGGGACAGGGGCCAAGGGCTACACCTTC.